These T cell receptor beta chains were read from a single sample in a study of blood T cell repertoires in COVID-19. Using immunoSEQ multiplex PCR, the repertoire was profiled, and TCRdb retains in-frame clones only, with some absent. The sample has 80,000 to 100,000 clones, about 78% seen once. The sequenced material came from peripheral blood. The receptors derive from a human donor in a cohort sampled during active COVID-19. The CDR3 runs from the conserved cysteine through the conserved F or W. A D gene is named only where the DNA matches it firmly. Rows may omit the clone size; those that give it use once, few, many or a size class.

CDR3 length: 12; J gene: TRBJ2-1; clone size: .; V gene: TRBV12-3/TRBV12-4; D gene: .; CDR3 protein: CASSLILNEQFF; CDR3 DNA: TGTGCCAGCAGTTTAATTCTCAATGAGCAGTTCTTC
CDR3 length: 14; J gene: TRBJ1-5; clone size: .; V gene: TRBV7-2; D gene: .; CDR3 protein: CASSLARGGQPQHF; CDR3 DNA: TGTGCCAGCAGCTTAGCTAGGGGAGGTCAGCCCCAGCATTTT
CDR3 length: 11; J gene: TRBJ2-1; clone size: .; V gene: TRBV5-5; D gene: .; CDR3 protein: CASSPMYEQFF; CDR3 DNA: TGTGCCAGCAGCCCCATGTATGAGCAGTTCTTC
CDR3 length: 16; J gene: TRBJ2-1; clone size: .; V gene: TRBV5-1; D gene: .; CDR3 protein: CASSLGGTSSYNEQFF; CDR3 DNA: TGCGCCAGCAGCTTAGGAGGAACCAGCTCCTACAATGAGCAGTTCTTC
CDR3 length: 18; J gene: TRBJ2-1; clone size: .; V gene: TRBV28; D gene: .; CDR3 protein: CASSFPTETSGSYNEQFF; CDR3 DNA: TGTGCCAGCAGTTTTCCGACAGAGACCTCAGGCTCCTACAATGAGCAGTTCTTC
CDR3 length: 14; J gene: TRBJ1-3; clone size: .; V gene: TRBV28; D gene: .; CDR3 protein: CASSSFQEANTIYF; CDR3 DNA: TGTGCCAGCAGTTCTTTTCAAGAGGCGAACACCATATATTTT
CDR3 length: 17; J gene: TRBJ1-5; clone size: .; V gene: TRBV7-9; D gene: .; CDR3 protein: CASSHDTDPRLNQPQHF; CDR3 DNA: TGTGCCAGCAGCCACGACACCGACCCCAGGCTTAATCAGCCCCAGCATTTT
CDR3 length: 15; J gene: TRBJ2-5; clone size: .; V gene: TRBV29-1; D gene: TRBD1; CDR3 protein: CSVVRGQAFGETQYF; CDR3 DNA: TGCAGCGTTGTTAGGGGACAGGCCTTTGGCGAGACCCAGTACTTC
CDR3 length: 16; J gene: TRBJ2-1; clone size: few; V gene: TRBV24-1; D gene: TRBD2; CDR3 protein: CATSDLETSGYNEQFF; CDR3 DNA: TGTGCCACCAGTGATTTGGAGACTAGCGGATACAATGAGCAGTTCTTC
CDR3 length: 13; J gene: TRBJ1-2; clone size: .; V gene: TRBV7-3; D gene: TRBD1; CDR3 protein: CASSYGTGDGYTF; CDR3 DNA: TGTGCCAGCAGCTACGGGACAGGAGATGGCTACACCTTC
CDR3 length: 13; J gene: TRBJ2-1; clone size: .; V gene: TRBV28; D gene: TRBD1; CDR3 protein: CASSFSDRGEQFF; CDR3 DNA: TGTGCCAGCAGTTTTTCGGACAGGGGTGAGCAGTTCTTC
CDR3 length: 12; J gene: TRBJ1-2; clone size: .; V gene: TRBV6-5; D gene: .; CDR3 protein: CASRRDNLSYTF; CDR3 DNA: TGTGCCAGCAGGCGAGACAACCTTTCCTACACCTTC
CDR3 length: 17; J gene: TRBJ1-6; clone size: .; V gene: TRBV6-2/TRBV6-3; D gene: TRBD1; CDR3 protein: CASSYTPGQGDYSPLHF; CDR3 DNA: TGTGCCAGCAGTTACACCCCGGGACAGGGGGATTATTCACCCCTCCACTTT
CDR3 length: 14; J gene: TRBJ2-7; clone size: .; V gene: TRBV24-1; D gene: .; CDR3 protein: CATSQQGFNYEQYF; CDR3 DNA: TGTGCCACCAGTCAACAGGGATTCAACTACGAGCAGTACTTC
CDR3 length: 15; J gene: TRBJ2-2; clone size: once; V gene: TRBV3-1/TRBV3-2; D gene: TRBD1; CDR3 protein: CASSHLGQDTGELFF; CDR3 DNA: TGTGCCAGCAGCCACTTGGGACAGGACACCGGGGAGCTGTTTTTT
CDR3 length: 14; J gene: TRBJ2-3; clone size: few; V gene: TRBV18; D gene: TRBD2; CDR3 protein: CASSPRESTDTQYF; CDR3 DNA: TGTGCCAGCTCACCGCGGGAGAGCACAGATACGCAGTATTTT
CDR3 length: 13; J gene: TRBJ1-4; clone size: .; V gene: TRBV5-1; D gene: .; CDR3 protein: CASRDSRDEKLFF; CDR3 DNA: TGCGCCAGCAGAGACAGTCGAGATGAAAAACTGTTTTTT
CDR3 length: 14; J gene: TRBJ2-3; clone size: .; V gene: TRBV28; D gene: .; CDR3 protein: CASSLRVSTDTQYF; CDR3 DNA: TGTGCCAGCAGTCTCAGGGTCAGCACAGATACGCAGTATTTT
CDR3 length: 13; J gene: TRBJ1-6; clone size: once; V gene: TRBV7-8; D gene: .; CDR3 protein: CASSPVVNSPLHF; CDR3 DNA: TGTGCCAGCAGCCCAGTGGTGAATTCACCCCTCCACTTT
CDR3 length: 14; J gene: TRBJ2-5; clone size: .; V gene: TRBV5-6; D gene: .; CDR3 protein: CASSGGGKQETQYF; CDR3 DNA: TGTGCCAGCAGCGGCGGAGGGAAACAAGAGACCCAGTACTTC
CDR3 length: 13; J gene: TRBJ2-7; clone size: .; V gene: TRBV5-1; D gene: TRBD1; CDR3 protein: CASSYGQGGEQYF; CDR3 DNA: TGCGCCAGCAGCTATGGACAGGGTGGCGAGCAGTACTTC
CDR3 length: 17; J gene: TRBJ1-6; clone size: .; V gene: TRBV7-9; D gene: TRBD1; CDR3 protein: CASSPGQGIVRNSPLHF; CDR3 DNA: TGTGCCAGCAGCCCAGGACAGGGGATAGTGCGTAATTCACCCCTCCACTTT
CDR3 length: 14; J gene: TRBJ1-4; clone size: .; V gene: TRBV5-1; D gene: .; CDR3 protein: CASSLQGINEKLFF; CDR3 DNA: TGCGCCAGCAGCTTACAGGGTATTAATGAAAAACTGTTTTTT
CDR3 length: 13; J gene: TRBJ2-3; clone size: .; V gene: TRBV5-4; D gene: TRBD2; CDR3 protein: CASSAGVPDTQYF; CDR3 DNA: TGTGCCAGCAGCGCGGGGGTTCCAGATACGCAGTATTTT
CDR3 length: 14; J gene: TRBJ1-2; clone size: few; V gene: TRBV11-3; D gene: .; CDR3 protein: CASSPSGANYGYTF; CDR3 DNA: TGTGCCAGCAGCCCCTCGGGAGCTAACTATGGCTACACCTTC
CDR3 length: 15; J gene: TRBJ2-3; clone size: once; V gene: TRBV2; D gene: TRBD2; CDR3 protein: CASSAGLADPDTQYF; CDR3 DNA: TGTGCCAGCAGTGCGGGACTAGCGGACCCAGATACGCAGTATTTT
CDR3 length: 13; J gene: TRBJ2-7; clone size: .; V gene: TRBV24-1; D gene: .; CDR3 protein: CATSEGQTYEQYF; CDR3 DNA: TGTGCCACCAGTGAAGGACAAACCTACGAGCAGTACTTC
CDR3 length: 17; J gene: TRBJ2-7; clone size: .; V gene: TRBV19; D gene: TRBD2; CDR3 protein: CASSARQIAGGSYEQYF; CDR3 DNA: TGTGCCAGTAGTGCTCGACAGATAGCGGGGGGCTCCTACGAGCAGTACTTC
CDR3 length: 16; J gene: TRBJ2-1; clone size: .; V gene: TRBV7-9; D gene: TRBD2; CDR3 protein: CASSSPQREAGNEQFF; CDR3 DNA: TGTGCCAGCAGCTCCCCCCAGCGGGAGGCGGGTAATGAGCAGTTCTTC
CDR3 length: 15; J gene: TRBJ2-3; clone size: few; V gene: TRBV5-4; D gene: TRBD2; CDR3 protein: CASSLAAGGTDTQYF; CDR3 DNA: TGTGCCAGCAGCTTGGCGGCGGGGGGCACAGATACGCAGTATTTT
CDR3 length: 14; J gene: TRBJ2-1; clone size: .; V gene: TRBV7-9; D gene: .; CDR3 protein: CASSFEVDYNEQFF; CDR3 DNA: TGTGCCAGCAGCTTCGAGGTCGACTACAATGAGCAGTTCTTC
CDR3 length: 14; J gene: TRBJ1-5; clone size: few; V gene: TRBV6-5; D gene: .; CDR3 protein: CASSRGLGNQPQHF; CDR3 DNA: TGTGCCAGCAGCAGGGGTTTGGGGAATCAGCCCCAGCATTTT
CDR3 length: 17; J gene: TRBJ2-6; clone size: few; V gene: TRBV4-3; D gene: TRBD1; CDR3 protein: CASSETGDRSGANVLTF; CDR3 DNA: TGCGCCAGCAGCGAGACAGGGGATCGCTCTGGGGCCAACGTCCTGACTTTC
CDR3 length: 14; J gene: TRBJ2-3; clone size: .; V gene: TRBV24-1; D gene: .; CDR3 protein: CATSDLLTGETQYF; CDR3 DNA: TGTGCCACCAGTGATTTGCTGACAGGCGAGACGCAGTATTTT
CDR3 length: 16; J gene: TRBJ2-2; clone size: .; V gene: TRBV13; D gene: TRBD2; CDR3 protein: CASRHPSGRVTGELFF; CDR3 DNA: TGTGCCAGCAGACATCCTAGCGGGAGGGTGACCGGGGAGCTGTTTTTT
CDR3 length: 16; J gene: TRBJ1-4; clone size: .; V gene: TRBV25-1; D gene: TRBD1; CDR3 protein: CASSPGTGWTNEKLFF; CDR3 DNA: TGTGCCAGCAGTCCCGGGACAGGGTGGACTAATGAAAAACTGTTTTTT
CDR3 length: 16; J gene: TRBJ2-7; clone size: .; V gene: TRBV9; D gene: .; CDR3 protein: CASSGQGTEGSYEQYF; CDR3 DNA: TGTGCCAGCAGCGGCCAGGGGACCGAAGGCTCCTACGAGCAGTACTTC
CDR3 length: 18; J gene: TRBJ2-1; clone size: .; V gene: TRBV5-8; D gene: TRBD2; CDR3 protein: CASSSDSTSGSSYNEQFF; CDR3 DNA: TGTGCCAGCAGCTCGGACTCGACTAGCGGGAGTTCCTACAATGAGCAGTTCTTC
CDR3 length: 14; J gene: TRBJ2-1; clone size: .; V gene: TRBV7-9; D gene: .; CDR3 protein: CASSLDDSYNEQFF; CDR3 DNA: TGTGCCAGCAGCTTAGACGACAGCTACAATGAGCAGTTCTTC
CDR3 length: 17; J gene: TRBJ1-5; clone size: few; V gene: TRBV7-9; D gene: .; CDR3 protein: CASSFGLGGLSDQPQHF; CDR3 DNA: TGTGCCAGCAGCTTTGGTTTGGGAGGGCTTAGTGATCAGCCCCAGCATTTT
CDR3 length: 12; J gene: TRBJ2-1; clone size: .; V gene: TRBV6-4; D gene: .; CDR3 protein: CASKDTYNEQFF; CDR3 DNA: TGTGCCAGCAAGGACACTTACAATGAGCAGTTCTTC
CDR3 length: 15; J gene: TRBJ2-6; clone size: .; V gene: TRBV19; D gene: .; CDR3 protein: CASSLGASGANVLTF; CDR3 DNA: TGTGCCAGTAGTTTAGGGGCATCTGGGGCCAACGTCCTGACTTTC
CDR3 length: 15; J gene: TRBJ2-3; clone size: .; V gene: TRBV6-4; D gene: TRBD2; CDR3 protein: CASQGTSGSTDTQYF; CDR3 DNA: TGTGCCAGCCAGGGGACTAGCGGGAGTACAGATACGCAGTATTTT
CDR3 length: 13; J gene: TRBJ2-3; clone size: .; V gene: TRBV5-4; D gene: .; CDR3 protein: CASRDLAADTQYF; CDR3 DNA: TGTGCCAGCAGAGACCTAGCAGCAGATACGCAGTATTTT
CDR3 length: 12; J gene: TRBJ1-5; clone size: .; V gene: TRBV2; D gene: .; CDR3 protein: CASSEIREPQHF; CDR3 DNA: TGTGCCAGCAGTGAAATTCGGGAGCCCCAGCATTTT
CDR3 length: 14; J gene: TRBJ1-4; clone size: .; V gene: TRBV5-1; D gene: TRBD1; CDR3 protein: CASSLGQGEEKLFF; CDR3 DNA: TGCGCCAGCAGCCTAGGACAGGGCGAGGAAAAACTGTTTTTT
CDR3 length: 16; J gene: TRBJ1-6; clone size: .; V gene: TRBV11-2; D gene: .; CDR3 protein: CASSLDHPTYNSPLHF; CDR3 DNA: TGTGCCAGCAGCTTAGATCATCCAACCTATAATTCACCCCTCCACTTT
CDR3 length: 14; J gene: TRBJ1-1; clone size: .; V gene: TRBV6-5; D gene: TRBD1; CDR3 protein: CASSRTGRITEAFF; CDR3 DNA: TGTGCCAGCAGTAGGACAGGGAGGATCACTGAAGCTTTCTTT
CDR3 length: 14; J gene: TRBJ2-1; clone size: once; V gene: TRBV18; D gene: .; CDR3 protein: CASSPTAELNEQFF; CDR3 DNA: TGTGCCAGCTCACCAACGGCGGAACTTAATGAGCAGTTCTTC
CDR3 length: 13; J gene: TRBJ1-1; clone size: .; V gene: TRBV30; D gene: .; CDR3 protein: CAWSVRRNTEAFF; CDR3 DNA: TGTGCCTGGAGTGTTCGTAGAAACACTGAAGCTTTCTTT
CDR3 length: 14; J gene: TRBJ1-4; clone size: once; V gene: TRBV29-1; D gene: .; CDR3 protein: CSVAGLGTGEKLFF; CDR3 DNA: TGCAGCGTTGCCGGGCTGGGGACTGGTGAAAAACTGTTTTTT
CDR3 length: 14; J gene: TRBJ1-1; clone size: few; V gene: TRBV5-1; D gene: .; CDR3 protein: CASSFLGMNTEAFF; CDR3 DNA: TGCGCCAGCAGCTTCCTCGGGATGAACACTGAAGCTTTCTTT
CDR3 length: 13; J gene: TRBJ2-1; clone size: .; V gene: TRBV6-2/TRBV6-3; D gene: TRBD2; CDR3 protein: CASSYGGSREQFF; CDR3 DNA: TGTGCCAGCAGTTACGGCGGGAGTAGAGAGCAGTTCTTC
CDR3 length: 13; J gene: TRBJ1-2; clone size: once; V gene: TRBV5-8; D gene: .; CDR3 protein: CASSLVVGGGYTF; CDR3 DNA: TGTGCCAGCAGCTTGGTGGTTGGAGGTGGCTACACCTTC